This entry lists 13 T cell receptor beta chains sequenced from one sample in a study of regulatory T cells in long-lasting Graves disease. Both iRepertoire HTBI primers and Arm-PCR of CDR3 regions were used to build the TCR beta libraries. Each CDR3 protein is one row after TCRdb ran MiXCR on the multiplex PCR reads. The table records 250,000 or so distinct CDR3 sequences, 15% to 20% of them present only once. Time point of the sample: newly diagnosed GD, antithyroid drugs for less than 3 months. From RNA extracted from PBMCs, the TCR library was made. The same sample was also studied in work on T cells in Graves' hyperthyroidism and ophthalmopathy.

Sample: peripheral blood mononuclear cells (PBMCs), taken at new diagnosis, from a patient treated with antithyroid drugs. These receptor sequences come from a woman aged 25 to 39 with Graves disease.

This clonotype was detected only a few times. V gene TRBV6-1 combines with J gene TRBJ1-3; unclear D gene. The CDR3 loop spans 15 amino acids. Germline V gives CDR1 MNHNS, CDR2 SASEGT. V was pared by 6 bases and J by 9 bases, with 21 bases between. CDR3 sequence (DNA): TGTGCCAGCAGCCCCGCTACAACGGCTCGGAGCACCATATATTTT. Amino acids: CASSPATTARSTIYF.

This clonotype appeared a few times. The chain carries TRBV15 and TRBJ1-4; D gene uncertain. Germline values: CDR1 LNHNV, CDR2 YYDKDF (reference sequence). This CDR3 contains 17 residues. Trimming shortened V by 0 bases and J by 3 bases, and 14 bases separated the two germline ends. Here the CDR3 DNA reads TGTGCCACCAGCAGAGATCCACGTTTCCGGGCTAATGAAAAACTGTTTTTT. As protein: CATSRDPRFRANEKLFF.

In this sample, this clonotype turned up many times. CDR3 coding DNA: TGTGCCAGCAGCTTACTGCTCACAGGGATTGGAAACACCATATATTTT. Its translation is CASSLLLTGIGNTIYF. This chain links TRBV7-2 with TRBJ1-3, with D possibly being TRBD1 (6 bases). The CDR3 consists of 16 residues. CDR1 and CDR2 (germline): SGHTA, FQGNSA. Trimming removed 2 bases from V and 3 bases from J, with 14 bases in between.

This clonotype was seen more than once but under ten times. The chain recombines TRBV7-2 with TRBJ1-5, with D possibly matching TRBD1 (6 bases). V dropped 5 bases and J dropped 7 bases, with 18 bases sitting between them. The CDR3 covers 15 residues. Germline lookup yields CDR1 SGHTA and CDR2 FQGNSA. CDR3 protein: CASSPDSSSPQPQHF. The CDR3 region has the DNA TGTGCCAGCAGCCCGGACAGCTCCTCGCCACAGCCCCAGCATTTT. Variable domain in full (rest from reference TRBV7-2 and TRBJ1-5): GAGVSQSPSNKVTEKGKDVELRCDPISGHTALYWYRQSLGQGLEFLIYFQGNSAPDKSGLPSDRFSAERTGGSVSTLTIQRTQQEDSAVYLCASSPDSSSPQPQHFGDGTRLSIL.

This clonotype was picked up many times. The rearrangement links TRBV6-5 to TRBJ2-7; no clear D. With 3 bases removed from V and 3 bases from J, the gap between germline ends came to 6 bases. The CDR3 is made up of 12 amino acids. The germline V gene encodes CDR1 MNHEY and CDR2 SVGAGI. This chain's CDR3 is CASSYDRYEQYF. The CDR3 bases are TGTGCCAGCAGTTATGACCGCTACGAGCAGTACTTC.

This clonotype was counted only a few times. The V call is TRBV6-1, the J call TRBJ1-1, with D possibly matching TRBD1 (6 bases). The CDR3 has 12 amino acids. With 10 bases removed from V and 6 bases from J, the gap between germline ends came to 15 bases. The germline V gene encodes CDR1 MNHNS and CDR2 SASEGT. This CDR3 is CATQGYSSEAFF. The CDR3 nucleotides are TGTGCCACCCAGGGGTATAGTTCTGAAGCTTTCTTT.

This chain connects TRBV5-1 to TRBJ2-7; 10 bases map to TRBD2. The CDR3 length is 17 residues. Germline CDR1 is SGHRS and CDR2 is YFSETQ. Losses at the gene ends were 0 bases for V and 8 bases for J; bases not matched to a gene: 14. As DNA, the CDR3 is TGCGCCAGCAGCTTGGGATTAGCGGGGGGCGACTTGGACCAGCAGTACTTC. Amino acids: CASSLGLAGGDLDQQYF.

The genes are TRBV5-1 and TRBJ2-1, with TRBD1 matching 11 bases. J gave up 9 bases and V 4 bases, and 6 bases lay outside the gene matches. Germline CDR1 SGHRS, CDR2 YFSETQ. The CDR3 extends over 14 amino acids. As DNA, the CDR3 is TGCGCCAGCAGCCATGAGGACAGGGGGCGTGAGCAGTTCTTC. Its protein is CASSHEDRGREQFF.

The V gene is TRBV12-5, the J gene TRBJ1-1; D unclear. The V gene lost 0 bases and the J gene lost 4 bases, with 6 bases spanning the gap. The CDR3 has 13 residues. CDR1 and CDR2 from the germline V gene are LGHNT and FRNRAP. CDR3 sequence (DNA): TGTGCTAGTGGTTTGGTACCTAGCACTGAAGCTTTCTTT. Translation gives CASGLVPSTEAFF.

This clonotype was recorded many times. The V and J genes are TRBV27 and TRBJ1-6; TRBD1 agrees at 9 bases. J gave up 7 bases and V 8 bases, and 0 bases lay outside the gene matches. CDR1 and CDR2 from the germline V gene are MNHEY and SMNVEV (reference sequence). The length of the CDR3 is 12 residues. CDR3 sequence: CASGQGNSPLHF. CDR3 DNA sequence: TGTGCCAGCGGACAGGGGAATTCACCCCTCCACTTT.

There are many counts of this clonotype. The chain combines TRBV2 with TRBJ1-1; D gene ambiguous. The V gene's germline CDR1 is SNHLY and CDR2 FYNNEI. V lost 1 base to trimming and J lost 1 base, with 4 bases between them. The CDR3 has 13 residues. This chain's CDR3 is CASSEEQNTEAFF. CDR3 in DNA: TGTGCCAGCAGTGAAGAACAGAACACTGAAGCTTTCTTT.

In this sample, this clonotype turned up many times. This chain joins TRBV7-6 and TRBJ1-6; D gene uncertain. V was trimmed by 4 bases and J by 3 bases, leaving 7 bases between them. Germline CDR1 and CDR2: SGHVS and FNYEAQ. The CDR3 is 14 residues long. CDR3 region: CASSWDGYNSPLHF. CDR3 bases: TGTGCCAGCAGCTGGGATGGCTATAATTCACCCCTCCACTTT.

This clonotype appeared many times. The chain carries TRBV11-2 and TRBJ1-1; the D gene is possibly TRBD1 (6 bases). The CDR3 contains 15 residues. Per the germline V gene, CDR1 is SGHAT and CDR2 is FQNNGV. Trimming left V 5 bases short and J 7 bases short, with 20 bases between. The CDR3: CASSLNGGYSGEAFF. In DNA, the CDR3 is TGTGCCAGCAGCCTTAACGGGGGCTACTCGGGTGAAGCTTTCTTT.